Below, 30 T cell receptor beta chains from the same sample are listed, as sequenced in a study of blood T cell repertoires in COVID-19. Using immunoSEQ multiplex PCR, the repertoire was profiled, and TCRdb retains in-frame clones only, with some absent. The repertoire includes roughly 400,000 clones, around 92% of them detected once, and 1.7% sits in the top ten. Sequenced: PBMCs or T cells enriched from blood (not recorded which). The receptors shown here come from a woman in her 30s who had recovered from COVID-19.

V is TRBV5-5 and J is TRBJ1-6; 7 bases map to TRBD1. The CDR3 has 19 amino acids. The germline V gene has CDR1 SGHKS and CDR2 YYEKEE (reference sequence). Trimming at V came to 4 bases and at J to 0 bases, leaving 13 bases not matched to a gene. The CDR3 sequence is CASSRPSIQGSSYNSPLHF. CDR3 DNA: TGTGCCAGCAGCCGTCCTTCCATACAGGGGAGCTCCTATAATTCACCCCTCCACTTT.

V is TRBV7-2 and J is TRBJ2-5; 10 nucleotides match TRBD1. The CDR3 loop spans 15 amino acids. The ends lost 3 bases at V and 4 bases at J; junction bases unmatched: 5. Germline V gene sequence: CDR1 SGHTA, CDR2 FQGNSA. The DNA of the CDR3 is TGTGCCAGCAGCTTGACCGGGACAGGGGTAGAGACCCAGTACTTC. Translation: CASSLTGTGVETQYF.

The chain carries TRBV20-1 and TRBJ2-7; 7 bases fit TRBD1. CDR3 size: 14 residues. Germline-derived CDR1 and CDR2 are DFQATT and SNEGSKA (reference sequence). Trimming took 3 bases from V and 3 from J; bases not matched to a gene: 8. CDR3 region: CSASPLRGLYEQYF. CDR3 bases: TGCAGTGCTAGTCCCCTTAGGGGGCTCTACGAGCAGTACTTC.

For this clone: The same CDR3 can be traced to other DNA sequences in this sample. The chain employs TRBV19 and TRBJ1-5; 7 positions match TRBD1. From germline, CDR1 is LNHDA and CDR2 SQIVND (reference sequence). The CDR3 is made up of 13 amino acids. V dropped 4 bases and J dropped 5; count of bases not matched to a gene: 2. The CDR3 DNA reads as TGTGCCAGTAGTAGCGACAGGGATCAGCCCCAGCATTTT. Translated: CASSSDRDQPQHF.

Here the CDR3 reads CASSEGPGGRNIQYF. In nucleotides, the CDR3 is TGTGCCAGCAGTGAAGGGCCGGGGGGCAGGAACATTCAGTACTTC. The chain recombines TRBV6-1 with TRBJ2-4; tentatively, D is TRBD2 (7 bases). The V end was cut by 1 base, the J end by 7 bases, with 14 bases between. The germline V gene encodes CDR1 MNHNS and CDR2 SASEGT. This CDR3 spans 15 amino acids.

The J gene is TRBJ1-6, the V gene TRBV2; the D is unclear. The CDR3 is 15 residues long. The germline V gene has CDR1 SNHLY and CDR2 FYNNEI. The ends were cut back, 7 bases at V and 5 bases at J, with 15 bases in the middle. The DNA of the CDR3 is TGTGCCAGCACTCGAGGAACGGCAAATAATTCACCCCTCCACTTT. Translation gives CASTRGTANNSPLHF.

The chain joins TRBV29-1 to TRBJ2-5, with a possible D match to TRBD2 (6 bases). This CDR3 comprises 17 residues. CDR1 is SQVTM, CDR2 ANQGSEA, per germline. V was cut by 6 bases and J by 7 bases, with 30 bases left in between. The CDR3 nucleotides are TGCAGCGTAACCTCTATTCCGGGCCAGGAAGGAGGGAGGACCCAGTACTTC. This codes for CSVTSIPGQEGGRTQYF.

CDR3 coding DNA: TGTGCCAGCAGCTCCCAACTTGAGCAGTTCTTC. Translating gives CASSSQLEQFF. This sequence joins TRBV7-9 and TRBJ2-1; D call uncertain. The CDR3 is made up of 11 amino acids. CDR1 is SEHNR and CDR2 is FQNEAQ in the germline V gene (reference sequence). V lost 4 bases to trimming and J lost 9 bases, with 7 bases between them. Full variable domain (remainder filled in from reference TRBV7-9 and TRBJ2-1): DTGVSQNPRHKITKRGQNVTFRCDPISEHNRLYWYRQTLGQGPEFLTYFQNEAQLEKSRLLSDRFSAERPKGSFSTLEIQRTEQGDSAMYLCASSSQLEQFFGPGTRLTVL.

This rearrangement joins TRBV27 to TRBJ2-3, with 12 bases identical to TRBD2. Losses at the gene ends were 6 bases for V and 5 bases for J; bases not matched to a gene: 3. The CDR3 spans 14 residues. Germline lookup yields CDR1 MNHEY and CDR2 SMNVEV (reference sequence). The CDR3 coding sequence is TGTGCCAGCAGAACGGGACTAGCGGGAGATACGCAGTATTTT. Translating gives CASRTGLAGDTQYF.

The chain carries TRBV5-1 and TRBJ2-7, with D unclear. This CDR3 contains 13 residues. Trimming pared 4 bases from V and 0 bases from J, leaving 8 bases between. Germline V gene data show CDR1 as SGHRS and CDR2 as YFSETQ. DNA of the CDR3: TGCGCCAGCAGCCTCCTATCCTCCTACGAGCAGTACTTC. Translating it yields CASSLLSSYEQYF.

This clone was observed a handful of times. CDR3 sequence (DNA): TGTGCCAGCAGCTTAGTACGCAGGCTTCGGACAGGGTCGATCACTGAAGCTTTCTTT. This gives the protein CASSLVRRLRTGSITEAFF. The chain links TRBV7-9 to TRBJ1-1; TRBD1 matches at 8 bases. The CDR3 is 19 residues long. V was pared by 1 base and J by 4 bases, with 17 bases of the junction left unmatched. From germline, CDR1 is SEHNR and CDR2 FQNEAQ (reference sequence).

The V gene is TRBV5-1, the J gene TRBJ2-6; 8 bases align to TRBD1. The CDR3 consists of 15 residues. CDR1 is SGHRS and CDR2 is YFSETQ in the germline V gene. J lost 2 bases, V lost 4 bases, and 2 bases had no gene match. Here the CDR3 reads CASSPQGAGANVLTF. The CDR3 coding sequence is TGCGCCAGCAGCCCACAGGGGGCTGGGGCCAACGTCCTGACTTTC.

The gene calls are TRBV30 and TRBJ1-1; D call uncertain. This CDR3 has 13 residues. CDR1 GTSNPN and CDR2 SVGIG come from the germline V gene (reference sequence). Trimming left V 0 bases short and J 4 bases short, with 9 bases between. The CDR3: CAWSVLGATEAFF. The CDR3, as DNA: TGTGCCTGGAGTGTTCTAGGCGCCACTGAAGCTTTCTTT. Using reference TRBV30 and TRBJ1-1 for the parts outside the CDR3, the full variable domain is SQTIHQWPATLVQPVGSPLSLECTVEGTSNPNLYWYRQAAGRGLQLLFYSVGIGQISSEVPQNLSASRPQDRQFILSSKKLLLSDSGFYLCAWSVLGATEAFFGQGTRLTVV.

V is TRBV2 and J is TRBJ1-2; maybe TRBD1 (5 bases). Germline V lookup: CDR1 SNHLY, CDR2 FYNNEI. The V gene lost 1 base and the J gene lost 4 bases, with 10 bases spanning the gap. The CDR3 loop spans 14 amino acids. CDR3 protein: CASSEVGDSYGYTF. The CDR3 DNA follows: TGTGCCAGCAGTGAAGTCGGGGACTCCTATGGCTACACCTTC.

The rearrangement links TRBV6-6 to TRBJ2-7; D is possibly TRBD1 (6 bases). CDR3 size: 15 residues. Deletions cut 2 bases from V and 2 bases from J, with 13 bases between. CDR1 is MNHNY, CDR2 SVGAGI, per germline (reference sequence). CDR3 residues: CASSYGQGSPYEQYF. CDR3 nucleotides: TGTGCCAGCAGTTACGGTCAGGGGAGTCCCTACGAGCAGTACTTC.

This clone was counted once. The chain joins TRBV18 to TRBJ1-3; D is possibly TRBD1 (5 bases). Germline V lookup: CDR1 KGHSH, CDR2 LQKENI. The CDR3 consists of 14 residues. The V end was cut by 5 bases, the J end by 4 bases, with 12 bases between. The CDR3 spells CASSRQNQGNTIYF. Here the CDR3 DNA reads TGTGCCAGCTCAAGACAGAACCAAGGAAACACCATATATTTT.

The rearrangement uses TRBV7-9 and TRBJ2-1; 8 bases are a match to TRBD1. From germline, CDR1 is SEHNR and CDR2 FQNEAQ (reference sequence). V gave up 6 bases and J gave up 8 bases; unmatched junction bases: 12. The CDR3 spans 15 residues. CDR3 amino acids: CASSFGQGDEDEQFF. CDR3 DNA sequence: TGTGCCAGCAGTTTTGGACAGGGTGATGAAGATGAGCAGTTCTTC.

The CDR3 loop reads CASSQEDRNYGYTF. CDR3 sequence (DNA): TGTGCCAGCAGCCAAGAGGACAGGAACTATGGCTACACCTTC. The chain is built from TRBV3-1 (or the pseudogene TRBV3-2) and TRBJ1-2; 7 positions match TRBD1. Germline V gene sequence: CDR1 LGHDT, CDR2 YNNKEL (reference sequence). Losses at the gene ends were 0 bases for V and 2 bases for J; bases not matched to a gene: 0. The CDR3 loop spans 14 amino acids.

The chain links TRBV6-4 to TRBJ2-7; 8 bases map to TRBD2. Germline V CDR1 and CDR2: MRHNA, SNTAGT. The CDR3 covers 13 residues. With V trimmed by 8 bases and J by 4 bases, 7 bases remained unmatched. CDR3: CASYGGGKYEQYF. Here the CDR3 DNA reads TGTGCCAGCTACGGGGGGGGGAAGTACGAGCAGTACTTC.

The rearrangement joins TRBV19 to TRBJ2-3, with 8 bases that match TRBD2. The CDR3 has 13 amino acids. In germline, CDR1 is LNHDA, CDR2 SQIVND (reference sequence). Germline trimming cut 9 bases from V and 0 bases from J; bases unmatched to any gene: 2. The CDR3 DNA reads TGTGCCAGCTCTAGCGGGAGCACAGATACGCAGTATTTT. Translation gives CASSSGSTDTQYF.

This chain joins TRBV7-3 and TRBJ1-6, with D possibly matching TRBD1 (5 bases). This CDR3 spans 16 amino acids. The V gene's germline CDR1 is SGHTA and CDR2 FQGTGA. Trimming shortened V by 1 base and J by 8 bases, and 15 bases separated the two germline ends. CDR3 DNA sequence: TGTGCCAGCAGCTTAAAGCCCCCCGGGGGATATTCACCCCTCCACTTT. Protein: CASSLKPPGGYSPLHF. Full variable domain (outside the CDR3, taken from reference TRBV7-3 and TRBJ1-6): GAGVSQTPSNKVTEKGKYVELRCDPISGHTALYWYRQSLGQGPEFLIYFQGTGAADDSGLPNDRFFAVRPEGSVSTLKIQRTERGDSAVYLCASSLKPPGGYSPLHFGNGTRLTVT.

Written as DNA, the CDR3 is TGTGCCAGCAGCGGAGGACAGACGCGCGTCGCGGAGACCCAGTACTTC. Translation: CASSGGQTRVAETQYF. The V and J genes are TRBV9 and TRBJ2-5; the D gene is possibly TRBD1 (6 bases). This CDR3 is 16 amino acids long. Trimming cost V 3 bases and J 5 bases, with 20 bases left between them. Germline V lookup: CDR1 SGDLS, CDR2 YYNGEE.

CDR3 sequence (DNA): TGTGCCAGCAGCGTAAGAGGGGACTCAGATACGCAGTATTTT. Translating gives CASSVRGDSDTQYF. The chain combines TRBV9 with TRBJ2-3; possibly TRBD2 for D (6 bases). CDR1 is SGDLS and CDR2 is YYNGEE in the germline V gene. V dropped 1 base and J dropped 4 bases, with 10 bases sitting between them. The CDR3 is made up of 14 amino acids.

The chain links TRBV7-9 to TRBJ2-7; TRBD1 agrees at 9 bases. The germline CDR1 and CDR2 sequences are SEHNR and FQNEAQ (reference sequence). CDR3 length: 18 amino acids. V was clipped by 5 bases and J by 4 bases; unmatched bases: 18. Written as DNA, the CDR3 is TGTGCCAGCAGCCCTAGCCGGGGACAGGGCGGACATGGGTACGAGCAGTACTTC. This sequence encodes CASSPSRGQGGHGYEQYF.

CDR3 protein: CASSLGQATGELFF. The CDR3 DNA is TGTGCCAGCAGTTTAGGACAGGCCACCGGGGAGCTGTTTTTT. This chain links TRBV28 with TRBJ2-2; 7 positions match TRBD1. CDR3 length: 14 residues. V trimming: 2 bases; J trimming: 4 bases; junction bases outside the gene matches: 1. Looked up from germline, CDR1 is MDHEN and CDR2 is SYDVKM. Variable domain in full (rest from reference TRBV28 and TRBJ2-2): DVKVTQSSRYLVKRTGEKVFLECVQDMDHENMFWYRQDPGLGLRLIYFSYDVKMKEKGDIPEGYSVSREKKERFSLILESASTNQTSMYLCASSLGQATGELFFGEGSRLTVL.

The chain joins TRBV5-1 to TRBJ2-7, with 9 bases identical to TRBD1. After removal of 4 bases from V and 5 bases from J, the junction contained 10 bases not matched to a gene. Germline V gene sequence: CDR1 SGHRS, CDR2 YFSETQ. This CDR3 has 15 amino acids. This chain's CDR3 is CASSGEGTGTDEQYF. For the CDR3, the DNA is TGCGCCAGCAGCGGGGAGGGGACAGGGACCGACGAGCAGTACTTC.

The rearrangement links TRBV18 to TRBJ1-1; 7 bases line up with TRBD1. Germline CDR1 and CDR2: KGHSH and LQKENI. Trimming removed 3 bases from V and 3 bases from J; junction bases left unmatched: 7. The CDR3 length is 15 residues. The CDR3 DNA reads TGTGCCAGCTCACCCATGGGACAGTACGACACTGAAGCTTTCTTT. This sequence encodes CASSPMGQYDTEAFF.

The gene calls are TRBV2 and TRBJ2-3, with 13 bases aligning to TRBD2. J was trimmed by 2 bases and V by 0 bases; bases with no gene match: 2. The CDR3 runs 17 residues. Germline assignment: CDR1 SNHLY and CDR2 FYNNEI. The DNA for the CDR3 is TGTGCCAGCAGTGAAGCGGGACTAGCGGGACTCACAGATACGCAGTATTTT. Protein product: CASSEAGLAGLTDTQYF.

This chain uses TRBV7-3 with TRBJ1-5; D might be TRBD1 (6 bases). CDR1 and CDR2 (germline): SGHTA, FQGTGA. The CDR3 length is 18 residues. The V end lost 2 bases, the J end lost 4 bases, and 21 bases lay between the germline ends. CDR3 protein: CASSLEGVVGDTNQPQHF. As DNA, the CDR3 is TGTGCCAGCAGCTTAGAGGGTGTGGTGGGGGACACTAATCAGCCCCAGCATTTT.

The chain couples TRBV6-1 to TRBJ1-2, with D perhaps matching TRBD1 (6 bases). V lost 2 bases to trimming and J lost 4 bases, with 17 bases between them. This CDR3 is 16 amino acids long. Per the germline V gene, CDR1 is MNHNS and CDR2 is SASEGT. CDR3 in amino acids: CASSEWLGGRSYGYTF. CDR3 sequence (DNA): TGTGCCAGCAGTGAATGGTTGGGGGGGCGCAGCTATGGCTACACCTTC.